Listed below are T cell receptor beta chains from one sample, sequenced in a study of blood T cell repertoires in COVID-19. Generated by immunoSEQ multiplex PCR, the TCRdb table keeps only in-frame clones and is missing some. Of 140,000 to 150,000 clones in the sample, roughly 84% were seen once. The sequencing sample was made of peripheral blood. The source of these receptors is a young man with COVID-19, enrolled during active disease. Both conserved end residues are part of each CDR3. Each record gives: D gene, V gene, clone size, J gene, CDR3 protein, CDR3 DNA. D genes are given only for firm matches. Size is omitted from some rows. Given values are once, few, many or a class for expanded clones.

d_gene: .; v_gene: TRBV7-8; abundance: .; j_gene: TRBJ2-3; CDR3aa: CASSKHSSGADTQYF; CDR3nt: TGTGCCAGCAGCAAACACTCCTCGGGAGCAGATACGCAGTATTTT
d_gene: .; v_gene: TRBV6-5; abundance: .; j_gene: TRBJ1-3; CDR3aa: CASTRSGSGNTIYF; CDR3nt: TGTGCCAGCACCCGCTCGGGCTCTGGAAACACCATATATTTT
d_gene: .; v_gene: TRBV3-1/TRBV3-2; abundance: .; j_gene: TRBJ1-5; CDR3aa: CASRGGPNQPQHF; CDR3nt: TGTGCCAGCAGAGGTGGGCCGAATCAGCCCCAGCATTTT
d_gene: .; v_gene: TRBV27; abundance: .; j_gene: TRBJ1-5; CDR3aa: CASSLSAQGSSNQPQHF; CDR3nt: TGTGCCAGCAGTTTATCAGCTCAGGGGAGTAGCAATCAGCCCCAGCATTTT
d_gene: TRBD2; v_gene: TRBV24-1; abundance: .; j_gene: TRBJ2-3; CDR3aa: CATSVSGTSTDTQYF; CDR3nt: TGTGCCACCAGCGTTAGCGGGACTAGCACAGATACGCAGTATTTT
d_gene: .; v_gene: TRBV5-1; abundance: .; j_gene: TRBJ2-5; CDR3aa: CASSLSWQEETQYF; CDR3nt: TGCGCCAGCAGCTTGAGCTGGCAGGAAGAGACCCAGTACTTC
d_gene: .; v_gene: TRBV11-2; abundance: .; j_gene: TRBJ2-3; CDR3aa: CASSLQASATDTQYF; CDR3nt: TGTGCCAGCAGCTTACAGGCTAGCGCCACAGATACGCAGTATTTT
d_gene: .; v_gene: TRBV5-1; abundance: once; j_gene: TRBJ2-3; CDR3aa: CASSPGARYGDTQYF; CDR3nt: TGCGCCAGCAGTCCTGGGGCGCGGTACGGAGATACGCAGTATTTT
d_gene: TRBD1; v_gene: TRBV19; abundance: .; j_gene: TRBJ1-2; CDR3aa: CASSISAGGGYGYTF; CDR3nt: TGTGCCAGTAGTATATCGGCAGGGGGCGGCTATGGCTACACCTTC
d_gene: .; v_gene: TRBV27; abundance: .; j_gene: TRBJ2-3; CDR3aa: CASSPRGGAGDRSTDTQYF; CDR3nt: TGTGCCAGCAGTCCCCGGGGGGGAGCGGGGGACAGATCCACAGATACGCAGTATTTT
d_gene: .; v_gene: TRBV24-1; abundance: few; j_gene: TRBJ2-7; CDR3aa: CATRTGAYEQYF; CDR3nt: TGTGCCACCAGGACGGGGGCCTACGAGCAGTACTTC
d_gene: .; v_gene: TRBV6-5; abundance: .; j_gene: TRBJ2-1; CDR3aa: CASTLEAASYNEQFF; CDR3nt: TGTGCCAGCACCTTAGAAGCGGCCTCATACAATGAGCAGTTCTTC
d_gene: .; v_gene: TRBV3-1/TRBV3-2; abundance: .; j_gene: TRBJ2-2; CDR3aa: CASSPLPNTGELFF; CDR3nt: TGTGCCAGCAGCCCACTCCCTAACACCGGGGAGCTGTTTTTT
d_gene: .; v_gene: TRBV5-1; abundance: .; j_gene: TRBJ1-2; CDR3aa: CASSSQRDGYTF; CDR3nt: TGCGCCAGCAGCTCCCAGAGGGATGGCTACACCTTC
d_gene: .; v_gene: TRBV29-1; abundance: .; j_gene: TRBJ1-2; CDR3aa: CSVDQGLDYGYTF; CDR3nt: TGCAGCGTTGATCAGGGCTTGGACTATGGCTACACCTTC
d_gene: .; v_gene: TRBV14; abundance: .; j_gene: TRBJ2-1; CDR3aa: CASSPLPTGQFF; CDR3nt: TGTGCCAGCAGCCCCCTTCCTACCGGGCAGTTCTTC
d_gene: TRBD1; v_gene: TRBV18; abundance: .; j_gene: TRBJ2-3; CDR3aa: CASSGTGGDTDTQYF; CDR3nt: TGTGCCAGCTCAGGGACAGGGGGAGATACAGATACGCAGTATTTT
d_gene: .; v_gene: TRBV7-2; abundance: .; j_gene: TRBJ2-1; CDR3aa: CASSSSGAGYNEQFF; CDR3nt: TGTGCCAGCAGCTCCTCAGGGGCAGGCTACAATGAGCAGTTCTTC
d_gene: .; v_gene: TRBV10-3; abundance: .; j_gene: TRBJ2-1; CDR3aa: CAIAAANEQFF; CDR3nt: TGTGCCATCGCGGCTGCCAATGAGCAGTTCTTC
d_gene: TRBD2; v_gene: TRBV27; abundance: .; j_gene: TRBJ2-7; CDR3aa: CASSPREGLYEQYF; CDR3nt: TGTGCCAGCAGTCCACGGGAGGGGCTCTACGAGCAGTACTTC
d_gene: .; v_gene: TRBV7-8; abundance: .; j_gene: TRBJ2-1; CDR3aa: CASSLAPGRTLMEQFF; CDR3nt: TGTGCCAGCAGCTTAGCGCCGGGGAGGACCCTCATGGAGCAGTTCTTC
d_gene: TRBD2; v_gene: TRBV3-1/TRBV3-2; abundance: .; j_gene: TRBJ2-7; CDR3aa: CASSQDPSGSSYEQYF; CDR3nt: TGTGCCAGCAGCCAAGATCCTAGCGGGAGCTCCTACGAGCAGTACTTC
d_gene: TRBD1; v_gene: TRBV19; abundance: .; j_gene: TRBJ1-5; CDR3aa: CASSGDSQYQPQHF; CDR3nt: TGTGCCAGTAGTGGGGACAGCCAGTATCAGCCCCAGCATTTT
d_gene: .; v_gene: TRBV6-5; abundance: .; j_gene: TRBJ1-1; CDR3aa: CASMGTPNTEAFF; CDR3nt: TGTGCCAGCATGGGGACACCGAACACTGAAGCTTTCTTT
d_gene: .; v_gene: TRBV7-2; abundance: .; j_gene: TRBJ1-6; CDR3aa: CASSLTGGGSPLHF; CDR3nt: TGTGCCAGCAGCCTGACAGGCGGGGGTTCACCCCTCCACTTT
d_gene: .; v_gene: TRBV6-5; abundance: .; j_gene: TRBJ2-7; CDR3aa: CASSSTLGTGRGLVYF; CDR3nt: TGTGCCAGCAGTTCTACCCTGGGGACCGGGAGGGGGCTCGTGTACTTC
d_gene: .; v_gene: TRBV19; abundance: .; j_gene: TRBJ1-5; CDR3aa: CASSIRGNQPQHF; CDR3nt: TGTGCCAGTAGTATCCGGGGGAATCAGCCCCAGCATTTT
d_gene: .; v_gene: TRBV10-3; abundance: once; j_gene: TRBJ2-1; CDR3aa: CAGCGEIGNEQFF; CDR3nt: TGTGCCGGCTGTGGAGAGATTGGAAATGAGCAGTTCTTC
d_gene: TRBD2; v_gene: TRBV3-1/TRBV3-2; abundance: .; j_gene: TRBJ2-7; CDR3aa: CASSRLAGSSYEQYF; CDR3nt: TGTGCCAGCAGCAGACTAGCGGGGAGCTCCTACGAGCAGTACTTC
d_gene: .; v_gene: TRBV7-3; abundance: few; j_gene: TRBJ2-7; CDR3aa: CASSLGSGSYEQYF; CDR3nt: TGTGCCAGCAGCTTAGGTAGCGGCAGTTACGAGCAGTACTTC
d_gene: TRBD2; v_gene: TRBV6-2/TRBV6-3; abundance: .; j_gene: TRBJ2-1; CDR3aa: CASSPLGTSGRRREQFF; CDR3nt: TGTGCCAGCAGTCCCCTCGGGACTAGCGGGAGGAGACGGGAGCAGTTCTTC
d_gene: .; v_gene: TRBV5-1; abundance: .; j_gene: TRBJ2-6; CDR3aa: CASSWGPGANVLTF; CDR3nt: TGCGCCAGCAGCTGGGGCCCTGGGGCCAACGTCCTGACTTTC
d_gene: .; v_gene: TRBV24-1; abundance: .; j_gene: TRBJ2-5; CDR3aa: CATSDPRVAHHHF; CDR3nt: TGTGCCACCAGTGATCCCAGGGTGGCTCACCACCACTTC
d_gene: TRBD1; v_gene: TRBV4-1; abundance: .; j_gene: TRBJ2-7; CDR3aa: CASSQRGLLRDSSYEQYF; CDR3nt: TGCGCCAGCAGCCAACGCGGGCTACTCCGGGACAGCTCCTACGAGCAGTACTTC
d_gene: .; v_gene: TRBV15; abundance: .; j_gene: TRBJ1-6; CDR3aa: CATSRLLGNSPLHF; CDR3nt: TGTGCCACCAGCAGGCTCCTCGGGAATTCACCCCTCCACTTT
d_gene: TRBD2; v_gene: TRBV6-5; abundance: few; j_gene: TRBJ2-5; CDR3aa: CASSILTSGSETQYF; CDR3nt: TGTGCCAGCAGTATTCTGACTAGCGGGAGCGAGACCCAGTACTTC
d_gene: .; v_gene: TRBV5-3; abundance: many; j_gene: TRBJ1-1; CDR3aa: CARDKGFRRNTEAFF; CDR3nt: TGTGCCAGGGATAAGGGGTTCCGTAGGAACACTGAAGCTTTCTTT
d_gene: TRBD1; v_gene: TRBV6-1; abundance: .; j_gene: TRBJ1-4; CDR3aa: CASSDFGTGYNEKLFF; CDR3nt: TGTGCCAGCAGTGATTTCGGGACAGGGTATAATGAAAAACTGTTTTTT
d_gene: TRBD2; v_gene: TRBV6-4; abundance: .; j_gene: TRBJ2-1; CDR3aa: CASSDLAGANEQFF; CDR3nt: TGTGCCAGCAGTGATTTAGCGGGAGCGAATGAGCAGTTCTTC
d_gene: .; v_gene: TRBV10-3; abundance: few; j_gene: TRBJ1-6; CDR3aa: CAISADSNSPLHF; CDR3nt: TGTGCCATCAGTGCCGACAGTAATTCACCCCTCCACTTT
d_gene: .; v_gene: TRBV21-1; abundance: .; j_gene: TRBJ2-7; CDR3aa: CASSIRTSGSPGEYF; CDR3nt: TGTGCCAGCAGCATTAGGACTAGCGGGAGCCCAGGTGAGTACTTC
d_gene: TRBD1; v_gene: TRBV6-1; abundance: .; j_gene: TRBJ1-6; CDR3aa: CASSEAGQGNSPLHF; CDR3nt: TGTGCCAGCAGTGAGGCGGGACAGGGGAATTCACCCCTCCACTTT
d_gene: TRBD1; v_gene: TRBV18; abundance: .; j_gene: TRBJ1-2; CDR3aa: CASSADRDGYGYTF; CDR3nt: TGTGCCAGCTCAGCGGACAGGGATGGGTATGGCTACACCTTC
d_gene: TRBD1; v_gene: TRBV5-1; abundance: once; j_gene: TRBJ1-4; CDR3aa: CASSNQEGALRTNEKLFF; CDR3nt: TGCGCCAGCAGCAATCAGGAGGGGGCCTTACGCACTAATGAAAAACTGTTTTTT
d_gene: .; v_gene: TRBV10-2; abundance: .; j_gene: TRBJ1-1; CDR3aa: CASSAETGDEAFF; CDR3nt: TGCGCCAGCAGTGCGGAGACCGGGGATGAAGCTTTCTTT
d_gene: TRBD1; v_gene: TRBV28; abundance: .; j_gene: TRBJ1-5; CDR3aa: CASSARQGSNQPQHF; CDR3nt: TGTGCCAGCAGTGCCCGACAGGGGAGCAATCAGCCCCAGCATTTT
d_gene: .; v_gene: TRBV20-1; abundance: .; j_gene: TRBJ1-1; CDR3aa: CSATREAFF; CDR3nt: TGCAGTGCTACCAGGGAAGCTTTCTTT
d_gene: .; v_gene: TRBV3-1/TRBV3-2; abundance: .; j_gene: TRBJ1-2; CDR3aa: CASSRTGKVGYGYTF; CDR3nt: TGTGCCAGCAGCCGTACAGGGAAGGTCGGCTATGGCTACACCTTC
d_gene: .; v_gene: TRBV5-5; abundance: few; j_gene: TRBJ2-7; CDR3aa: CASSLTSGMSYEQYF; CDR3nt: TGTGCCAGCAGCTTGACCTCGGGGATGTCCTACGAGCAGTACTTC
d_gene: TRBD1; v_gene: TRBV7-2; abundance: .; j_gene: TRBJ1-3; CDR3aa: CASSVGQGAIYF; CDR3nt: TGTGCCAGCAGCGTGGGACAGGGGGCCATATATTTT
d_gene: .; v_gene: TRBV28; abundance: .; j_gene: TRBJ2-3; CDR3aa: CASGTGTDTQYF; CDR3nt: TGTGCCAGCGGAACAGGGACAGATACGCAGTATTTT
d_gene: TRBD2; v_gene: TRBV10-3; abundance: once; j_gene: TRBJ2-5; CDR3aa: CAISVAGGRRTQYF; CDR3nt: TGTGCCATCAGTGTGGCGGGAGGGCGGAGGACCCAGTACTTC
d_gene: .; v_gene: TRBV6-2/TRBV6-3; abundance: many; j_gene: TRBJ2-7; CDR3aa: CASSYQEGPDEQYF; CDR3nt: TGTGCCAGCAGTTACCAGGAGGGCCCGGACGAGCAGTACTTC